This T cell receptor beta chain was recorded in a study of blood T cell repertoires in COVID-19. The recovered donors of Cohort 3 showed two negative PCRs, clearance, or symptom resolution. Per the germline V gene, CDR1 is MDHEN and CDR2 is SYDVKM. With 4 bases clipped from V and 5 bases from J, the junction kept 6 bases outside the gene matches. The CDR3 consists of 15 residues. Study processing details: Estimates of nucleated cell counts were drawn from the amplification of reference gene primers. The method was immunoSEQ multiplex PCR; TCRdb's version includes in-frame clones alone and lacks a portion of them. V and J calls and clone size are those listed in that table; D and trimming were worked out from the DNA. The sample consists of over 150,000 clones, over 75% of them appearing once.

The chain has TRBV28 and TRBJ1-4, with 8 bases identical to TRBD1. What was sequenced was PBMCs or T cells enriched from blood (not recorded which). This TCR was sampled from a young woman who had recovered from COVID-19. CDR3 nucleotide sequence: TGTGCCAGCAGTTACACAGGGGGAGGAAATGAAAAACTGTTTTTT. Translation: CASSYTGGGNEKLFF. Filled out from reference TRBV28 and TRBJ1-4, the complete variable domain reads DVKVTQSSRYLVKRTGEKVFLECVQDMDHENMFWYRQDPGLGLRLIYFSYDVKMKEKGDIPEGYSVSREKKERFSLILESASTNQTSMYLCASSYTGGGNEKLFFGSGTQLSVL.